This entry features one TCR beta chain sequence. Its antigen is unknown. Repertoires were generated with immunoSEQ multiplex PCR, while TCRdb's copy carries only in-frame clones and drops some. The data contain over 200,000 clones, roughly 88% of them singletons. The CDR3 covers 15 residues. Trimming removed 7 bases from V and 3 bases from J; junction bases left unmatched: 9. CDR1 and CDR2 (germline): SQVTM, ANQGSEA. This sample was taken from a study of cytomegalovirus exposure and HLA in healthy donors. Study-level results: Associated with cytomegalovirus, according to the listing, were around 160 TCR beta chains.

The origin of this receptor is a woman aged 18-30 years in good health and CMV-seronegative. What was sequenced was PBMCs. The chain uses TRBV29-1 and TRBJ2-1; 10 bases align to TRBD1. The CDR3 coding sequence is TGCAGCGCCAGATCGGGACAGGGGCGCTACAATGAGCAGTTCTTC. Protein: CSARSGQGRYNEQFF.